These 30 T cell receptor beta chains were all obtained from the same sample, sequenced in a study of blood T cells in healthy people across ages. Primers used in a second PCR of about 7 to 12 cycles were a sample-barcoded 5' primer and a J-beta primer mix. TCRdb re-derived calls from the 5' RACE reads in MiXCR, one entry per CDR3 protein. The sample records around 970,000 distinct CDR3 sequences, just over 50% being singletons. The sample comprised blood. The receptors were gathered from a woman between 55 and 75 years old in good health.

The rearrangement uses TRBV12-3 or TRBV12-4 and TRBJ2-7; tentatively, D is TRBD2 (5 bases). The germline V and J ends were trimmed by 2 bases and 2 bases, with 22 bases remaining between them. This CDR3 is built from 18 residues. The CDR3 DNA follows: TGTGCCAGCAGTTTACGGGAACACACCTGGCGGAGCACCTACGAGCAGTACTTC. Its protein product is CASSLREHTWRSTYEQYF.

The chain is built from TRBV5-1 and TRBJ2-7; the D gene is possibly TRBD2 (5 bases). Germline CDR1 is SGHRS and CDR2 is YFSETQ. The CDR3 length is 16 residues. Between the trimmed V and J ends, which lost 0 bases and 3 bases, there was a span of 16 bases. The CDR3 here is CASSLESGWVDYEQYF. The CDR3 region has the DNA TGCGCCAGCAGCTTGGAGTCGGGGTGGGTTGACTACGAGCAGTACTTC.

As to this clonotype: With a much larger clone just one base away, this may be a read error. CDR3 protein: CASPRTSGEQYF. CDR3 nucleotides: TGTGCCAGCCCCCGTACTAGCGGCGAGCAGTACTTC. The chain employs TRBV18 and TRBJ2-7; 8 bases map to TRBD2. Germline V CDR1 and CDR2: KGHSH, LQKENI. V shed 8 bases and J 6 bases; nucleotides not matched to a gene: 6. The CDR3 runs 12 residues.

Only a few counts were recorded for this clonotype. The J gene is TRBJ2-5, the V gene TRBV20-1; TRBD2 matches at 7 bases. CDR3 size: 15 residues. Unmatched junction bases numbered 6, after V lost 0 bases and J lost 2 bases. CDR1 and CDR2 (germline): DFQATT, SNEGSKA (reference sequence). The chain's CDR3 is CSARELAYLQETQYF. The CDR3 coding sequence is TGCAGTGCTAGAGAACTAGCGTATCTACAAGAGACCCAGTACTTC.

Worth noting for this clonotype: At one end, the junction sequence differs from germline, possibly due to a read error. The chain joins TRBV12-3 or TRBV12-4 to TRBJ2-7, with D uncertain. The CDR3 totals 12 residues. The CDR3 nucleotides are TGTGCCGGCAGTTTAGAGGCGGCCGAGCAGTACTTC. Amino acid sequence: CAGSLEAAEQYF.

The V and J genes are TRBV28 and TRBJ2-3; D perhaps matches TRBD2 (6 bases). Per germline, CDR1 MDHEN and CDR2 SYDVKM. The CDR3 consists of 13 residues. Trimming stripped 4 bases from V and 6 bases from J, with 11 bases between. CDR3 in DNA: TGTGCCAGCAGTTACCCGGAGGGCGATACGCAGTATTTT. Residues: CASSYPEGDTQYF.

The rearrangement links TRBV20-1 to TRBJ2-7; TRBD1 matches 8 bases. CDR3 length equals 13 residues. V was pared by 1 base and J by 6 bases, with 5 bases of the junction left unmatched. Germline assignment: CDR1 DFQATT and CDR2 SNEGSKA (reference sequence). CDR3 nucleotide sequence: TGCAGTGCTAGAGGACAGGGGCTGTTCGAGCAGTACTTC. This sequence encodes CSARGQGLFEQYF.

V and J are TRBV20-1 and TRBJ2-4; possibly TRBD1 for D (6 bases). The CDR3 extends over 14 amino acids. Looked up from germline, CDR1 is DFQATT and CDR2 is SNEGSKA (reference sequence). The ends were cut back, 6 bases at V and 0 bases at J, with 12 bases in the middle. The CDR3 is CSARQELAKNIQYF. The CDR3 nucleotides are TGCAGTGCCAGACAGGAACTAGCCAAAAACATTCAGTACTTC.

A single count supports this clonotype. The CDR3 nucleotides are TGTGCCAGCAGTGACACCGGGACTAGCGGGACCAGGCGTGGGGGGACCCAGTACTTC. The encoded protein is CASSDTGTSGTRRGGTQYF. J is TRBJ2-5 and V is TRBV6-1; 13 nucleotides match TRBD2. The CDR3 length is 19 residues. With 3 bases clipped from V and 7 bases from J, the junction kept 17 bases outside the gene matches. The germline V gene has CDR1 MNHNS and CDR2 SASEGT.

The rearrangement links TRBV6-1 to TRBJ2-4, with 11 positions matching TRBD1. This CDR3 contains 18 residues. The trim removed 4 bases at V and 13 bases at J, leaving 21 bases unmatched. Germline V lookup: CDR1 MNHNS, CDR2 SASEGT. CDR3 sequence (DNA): TGTGCCAGCAGTGCAGGTGGGACAGGGGGATCTCTCACGTTTGAGCAGTACTTC. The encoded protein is CASSAGGTGGSLTFEQYF.

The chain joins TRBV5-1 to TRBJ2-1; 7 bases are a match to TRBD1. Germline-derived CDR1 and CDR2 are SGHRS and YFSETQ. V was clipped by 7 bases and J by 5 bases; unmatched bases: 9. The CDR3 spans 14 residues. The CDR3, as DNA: TGCGCCAGCGACCGGGACAGCTACCACAATGAGCAGTTCTTC. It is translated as CASDRDSYHNEQFF.

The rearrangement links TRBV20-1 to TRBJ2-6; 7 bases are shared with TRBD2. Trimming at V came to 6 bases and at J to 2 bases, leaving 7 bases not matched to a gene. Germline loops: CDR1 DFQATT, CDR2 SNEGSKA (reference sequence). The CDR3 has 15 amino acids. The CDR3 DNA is TGCAGTGCAAGCGGGACGATCCCTGGGGCCAACGTCCTGACTTTC. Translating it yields CSASGTIPGANVLTF.

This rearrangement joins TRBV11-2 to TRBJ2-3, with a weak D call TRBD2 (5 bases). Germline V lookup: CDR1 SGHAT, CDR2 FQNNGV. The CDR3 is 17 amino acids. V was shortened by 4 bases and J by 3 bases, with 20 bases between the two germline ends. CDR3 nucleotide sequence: TGTGCCAGCAGCTCCACCCTAGCACGACTAAGGACAGATACGCAGTATTTT. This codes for CASSSTLARLRTDTQYF.

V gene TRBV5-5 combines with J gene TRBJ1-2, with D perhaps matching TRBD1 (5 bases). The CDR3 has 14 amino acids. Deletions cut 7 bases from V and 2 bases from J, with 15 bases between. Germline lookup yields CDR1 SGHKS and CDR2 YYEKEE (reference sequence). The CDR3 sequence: CASFKGSSNYGYTF. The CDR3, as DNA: TGTGCCAGCTTCAAGGGGTCGTCCAACTATGGCTACACCTTC.

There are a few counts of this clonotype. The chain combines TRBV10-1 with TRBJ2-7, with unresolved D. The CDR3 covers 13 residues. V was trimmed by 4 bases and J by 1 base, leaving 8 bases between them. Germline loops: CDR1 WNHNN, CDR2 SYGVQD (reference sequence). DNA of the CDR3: TGCGCCAGCAGTGTTTGGGGTTCCTACGAGCAGTACTTC. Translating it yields CASSVWGSYEQYF.

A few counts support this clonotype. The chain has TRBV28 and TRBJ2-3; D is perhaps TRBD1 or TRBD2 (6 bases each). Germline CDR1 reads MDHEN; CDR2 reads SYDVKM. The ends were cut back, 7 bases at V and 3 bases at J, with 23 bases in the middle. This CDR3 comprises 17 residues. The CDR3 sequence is CASNPGGGGGGTDTQYF. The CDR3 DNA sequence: TGTGCCAGCAACCCCGGGGGCGGAGGCGGTGGTACAGATACGCAGTATTTT.

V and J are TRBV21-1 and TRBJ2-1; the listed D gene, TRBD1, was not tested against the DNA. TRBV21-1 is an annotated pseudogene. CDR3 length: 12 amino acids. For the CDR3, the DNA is TGTGCCAGCAGCAAAGGGGGGACCGTGCAGTTCTTC. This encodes CASSKGGTVQFF.

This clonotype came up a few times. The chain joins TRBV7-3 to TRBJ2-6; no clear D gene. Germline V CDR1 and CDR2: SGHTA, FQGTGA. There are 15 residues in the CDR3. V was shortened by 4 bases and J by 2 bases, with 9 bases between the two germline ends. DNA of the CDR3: TGTGCCAGCAGCTCCAACAGTCCTGGGGCCAACGTCCTGACTTTC. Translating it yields CASSSNSPGANVLTF.

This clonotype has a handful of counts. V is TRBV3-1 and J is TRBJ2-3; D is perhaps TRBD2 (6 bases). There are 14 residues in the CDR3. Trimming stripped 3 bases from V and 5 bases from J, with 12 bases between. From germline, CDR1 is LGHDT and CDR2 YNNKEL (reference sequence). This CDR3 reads CASSQRGTRDTQYF. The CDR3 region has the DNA TGTGCCAGCAGCCAGCGGGGTACTCGAGATACGCAGTATTTT.

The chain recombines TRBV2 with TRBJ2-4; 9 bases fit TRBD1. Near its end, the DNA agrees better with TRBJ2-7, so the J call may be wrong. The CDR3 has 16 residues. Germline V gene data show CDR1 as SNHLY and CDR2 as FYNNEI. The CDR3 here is CASSVSKGQGSTEQYF. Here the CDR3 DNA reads TGTGCCAGCAGTGTGTCAAAGGGACAGGGTAGCACCGAGCAGTACTTC.

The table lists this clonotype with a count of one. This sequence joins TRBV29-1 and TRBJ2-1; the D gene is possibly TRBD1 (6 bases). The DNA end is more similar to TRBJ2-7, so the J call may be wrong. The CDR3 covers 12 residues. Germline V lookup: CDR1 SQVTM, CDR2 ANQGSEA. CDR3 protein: CSLRGTYNEQYF. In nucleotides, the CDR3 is TGCAGCCTCAGGGGAACCTACAATGAGCAGTACTTC.

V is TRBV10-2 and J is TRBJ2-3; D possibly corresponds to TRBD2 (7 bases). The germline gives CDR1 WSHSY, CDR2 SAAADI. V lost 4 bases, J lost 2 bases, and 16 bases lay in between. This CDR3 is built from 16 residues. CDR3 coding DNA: TGCGCCAGCAGTGTTCGGGGGGCGGGACCCACAGATACGCAGTATTTT. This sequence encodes CASSVRGAGPTDTQYF.

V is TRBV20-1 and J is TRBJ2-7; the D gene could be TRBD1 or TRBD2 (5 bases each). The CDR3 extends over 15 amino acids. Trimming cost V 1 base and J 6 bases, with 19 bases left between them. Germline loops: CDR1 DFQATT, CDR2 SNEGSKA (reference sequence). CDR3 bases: TGCAGTGCTAGAGGACCCGAGGGACCTCTCCGCGAGCAGTACTTC. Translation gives CSARGPEGPLREQYF.

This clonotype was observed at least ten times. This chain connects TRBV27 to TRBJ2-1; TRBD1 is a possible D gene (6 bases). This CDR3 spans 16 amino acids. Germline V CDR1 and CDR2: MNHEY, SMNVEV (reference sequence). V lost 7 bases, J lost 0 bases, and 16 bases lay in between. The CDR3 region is CASIPTGQSSYNEQFF. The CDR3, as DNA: TGTGCCAGCATCCCGACAGGCCAGAGCTCCTACAATGAGCAGTTCTTC.

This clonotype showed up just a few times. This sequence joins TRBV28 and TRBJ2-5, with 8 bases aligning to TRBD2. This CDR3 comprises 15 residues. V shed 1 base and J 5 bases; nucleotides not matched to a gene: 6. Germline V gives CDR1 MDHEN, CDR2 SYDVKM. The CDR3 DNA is TGTGCCAGCAGTTTATCGGAGTCTAGCGGGGAGACCCAGTACTTC. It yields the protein CASSLSESSGETQYF.

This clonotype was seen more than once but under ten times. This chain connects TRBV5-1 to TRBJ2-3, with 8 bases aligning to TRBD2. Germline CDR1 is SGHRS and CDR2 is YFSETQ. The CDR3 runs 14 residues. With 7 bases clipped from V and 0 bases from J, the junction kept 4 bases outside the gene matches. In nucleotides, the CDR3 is TGCGCCAGCTTACCTAGCGGGAGCACAGATACGCAGTATTTT. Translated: CASLPSGSTDTQYF.

The CDR3 nucleotides are TGCGCCAGCAGCTTACGTCCGGGACAGGGTAGTGAAAAACTGTTTTTT. Residues: CASSLRPGQGSEKLFF. The chain uses TRBV5-1 and TRBJ1-4, with 9 bases matching TRBD1. Looked up from germline, CDR1 is SGHRS and CDR2 is YFSETQ. With V trimmed by 2 bases and J by 7 bases, 9 bases remained unmatched. The CDR3 is made up of 16 amino acids. The full variable domain, completed using reference TRBV5-1 and TRBJ1-4, is KAGVTQTPRYLIKTRGQQVTLSCSPISGHRSVSWYQQTPGQGLQFLFEYFSETQRNKGNFPGRFSGRQFSNSRSEMNVSTLELGDSALYLCASSLRPGQGSEKLFFGSGTQLSVL.

The CDR3 here is CASSQGVRGQDEKLFF. CDR3 DNA sequence: TGCGCCAGCAGCCAAGGTGTCAGGGGTCAGGATGAAAAACTGTTTTTT. The rearrangement links TRBV4-1 to TRBJ1-4, with D possibly TRBD1 on 6 matching bases. CDR3 length: 16 amino acids. Germline CDR1 MGHRA, CDR2 YSYEKL. V was cut by 1 base and J by 6 bases, with 15 bases left in between.

The CDR3 bases are TGTGCCAGCAGCTCCCTACGACCCACCGTTCGCTACAATGAGCAGTACTTC. Translating it yields CASSSLRPTVRYNEQYF. The chain recombines TRBV7-9 with TRBJ2-1; no firm D call. The DNA end is more similar to TRBJ2-7, so the J call may be wrong. Looked up from germline, CDR1 is SEHNR and CDR2 is FQNEAQ (reference sequence). The length of the CDR3 is 17 residues.

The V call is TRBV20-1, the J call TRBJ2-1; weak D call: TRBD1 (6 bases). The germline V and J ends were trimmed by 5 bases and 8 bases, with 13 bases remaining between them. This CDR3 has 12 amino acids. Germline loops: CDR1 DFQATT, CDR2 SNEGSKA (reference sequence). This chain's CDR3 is CSARQVTDEQFF. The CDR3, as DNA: TGCAGTGCTCGACAGGTAACGGATGAGCAGTTCTTC.